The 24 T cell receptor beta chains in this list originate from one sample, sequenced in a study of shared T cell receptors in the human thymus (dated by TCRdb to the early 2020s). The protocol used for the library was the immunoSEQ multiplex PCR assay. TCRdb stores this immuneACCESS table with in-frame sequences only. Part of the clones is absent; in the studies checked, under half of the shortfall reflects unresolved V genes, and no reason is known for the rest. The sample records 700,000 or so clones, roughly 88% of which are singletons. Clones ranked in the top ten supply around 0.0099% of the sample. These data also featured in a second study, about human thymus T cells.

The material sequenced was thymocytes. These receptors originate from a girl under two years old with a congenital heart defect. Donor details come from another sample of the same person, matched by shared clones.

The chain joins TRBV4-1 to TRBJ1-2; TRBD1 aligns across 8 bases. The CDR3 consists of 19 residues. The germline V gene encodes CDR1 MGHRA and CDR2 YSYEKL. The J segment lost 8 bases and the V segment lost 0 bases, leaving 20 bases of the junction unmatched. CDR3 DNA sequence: TGCGCCAGCAGCCAAGATGGAACTTCCGGGACAGGACTTATATGCGGCTACACCTTC. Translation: CASSQDGTSGTGLICGYTF.

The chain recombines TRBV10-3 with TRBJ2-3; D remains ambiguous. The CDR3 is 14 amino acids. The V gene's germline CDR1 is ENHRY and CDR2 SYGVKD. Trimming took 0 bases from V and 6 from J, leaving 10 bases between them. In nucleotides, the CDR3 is TGTGCCATCAGTGAGTCCACGTCAGCGGATACGCAGTATTTT. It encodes CAISESTSADTQYF.

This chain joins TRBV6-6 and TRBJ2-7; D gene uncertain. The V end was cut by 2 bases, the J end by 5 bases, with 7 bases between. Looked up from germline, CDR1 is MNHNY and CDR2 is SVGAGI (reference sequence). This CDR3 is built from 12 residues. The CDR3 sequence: CASSYRPDEQYF. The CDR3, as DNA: TGTGCCAGCAGTTACCGTCCAGACGAGCAGTACTTC.

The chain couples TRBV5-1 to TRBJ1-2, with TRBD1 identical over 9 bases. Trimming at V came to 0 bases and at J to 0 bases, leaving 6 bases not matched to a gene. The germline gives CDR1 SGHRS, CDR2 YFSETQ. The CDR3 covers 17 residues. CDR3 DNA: TGCGCCAGCAGCTTGGGGACAGGGGAGTCCCCTAACTATGGCTACACCTTC. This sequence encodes CASSLGTGESPNYGYTF.

CDR3: CASKVTRSYNSPLHF. The CDR3 DNA reads as TGTGCCAGCAAGGTGACACGCTCCTATAATTCACCCCTCCACTTT. The chain combines TRBV6-5 with TRBJ1-6; D is ambiguous. The CDR3 consists of 15 residues. V dropped 7 bases and J dropped 0 bases, with 10 bases sitting between them. Germline V gives CDR1 MNHEY, CDR2 SVGAGI.

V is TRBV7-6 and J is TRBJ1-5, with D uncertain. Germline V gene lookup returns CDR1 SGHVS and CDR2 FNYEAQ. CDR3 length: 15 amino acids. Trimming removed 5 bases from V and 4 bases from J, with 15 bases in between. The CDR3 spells CASSPLQNDNQPQHF. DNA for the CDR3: TGTGCCAGCAGCCCCCTTCAGAACGATAATCAGCCCCAGCATTTT.

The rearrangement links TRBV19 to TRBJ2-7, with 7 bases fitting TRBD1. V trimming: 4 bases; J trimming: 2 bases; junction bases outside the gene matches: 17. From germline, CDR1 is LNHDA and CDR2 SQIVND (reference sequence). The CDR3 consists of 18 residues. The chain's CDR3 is CASSTHRGPGTDPYEQYF. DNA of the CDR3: TGTGCCAGTAGTACTCATAGGGGTCCCGGGACAGATCCCTACGAGCAGTACTTC.

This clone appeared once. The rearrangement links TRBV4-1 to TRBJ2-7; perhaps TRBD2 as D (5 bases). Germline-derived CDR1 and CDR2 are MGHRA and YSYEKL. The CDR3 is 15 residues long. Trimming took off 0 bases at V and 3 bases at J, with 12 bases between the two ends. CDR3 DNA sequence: TGCGCCAGCAGCCAAGAGCCGGGGAGCTACTACGAGCAGTACTTC. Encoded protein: CASSQEPGSYYEQYF.

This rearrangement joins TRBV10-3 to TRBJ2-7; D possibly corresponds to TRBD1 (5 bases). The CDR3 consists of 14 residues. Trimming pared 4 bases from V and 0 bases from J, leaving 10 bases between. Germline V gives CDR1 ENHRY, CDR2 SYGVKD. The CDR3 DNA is TGTGCCATCAGTGGGGGCAGGACCTCCTACGAGCAGTACTTC. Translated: CAISGGRTSYEQYF.

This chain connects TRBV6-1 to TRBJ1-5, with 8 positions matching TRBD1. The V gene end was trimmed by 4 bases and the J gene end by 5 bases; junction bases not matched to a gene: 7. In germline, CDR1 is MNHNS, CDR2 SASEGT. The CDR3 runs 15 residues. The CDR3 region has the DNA TGTGCCAGCAGTGCCCCGGGACAGGTCGATCAGCCCCAGCATTTT. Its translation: CASSAPGQVDQPQHF.

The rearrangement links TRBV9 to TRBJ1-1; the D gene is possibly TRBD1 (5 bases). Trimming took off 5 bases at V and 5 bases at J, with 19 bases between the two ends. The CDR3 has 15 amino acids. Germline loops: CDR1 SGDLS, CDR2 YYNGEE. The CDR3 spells CASSHRRGMGTEAFF. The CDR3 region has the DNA TGTGCCAGCAGTCACAGACGGGGGATGGGGACTGAAGCTTTCTTT.

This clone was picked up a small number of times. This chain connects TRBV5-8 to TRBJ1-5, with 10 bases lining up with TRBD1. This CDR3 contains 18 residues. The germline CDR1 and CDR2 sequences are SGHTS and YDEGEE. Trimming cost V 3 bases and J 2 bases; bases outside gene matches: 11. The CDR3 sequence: CASSCRRQGAVCNQPQHF. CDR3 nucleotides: TGTGCCAGCAGCTGCCGAAGACAGGGGGCTGTTTGCAATCAGCCCCAGCATTTT.

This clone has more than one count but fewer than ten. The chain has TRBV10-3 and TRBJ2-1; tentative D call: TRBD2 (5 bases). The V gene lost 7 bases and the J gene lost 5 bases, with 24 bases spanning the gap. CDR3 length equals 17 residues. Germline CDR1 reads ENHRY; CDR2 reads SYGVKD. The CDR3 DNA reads TGTGCCATCAAAGGTCTAGGAATCACTCGGGGTAACAATGAGCAGTTCTTC. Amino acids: CAIKGLGITRGNNEQFF.

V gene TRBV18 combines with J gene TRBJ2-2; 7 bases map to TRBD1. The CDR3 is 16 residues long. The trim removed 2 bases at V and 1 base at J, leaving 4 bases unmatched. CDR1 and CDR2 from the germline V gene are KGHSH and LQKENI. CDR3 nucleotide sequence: TGTGCCAGCTCACCATTTCGGACAGGGAACACCGGGGAGCTGTTTTTT. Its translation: CASSPFRTGNTGELFF.

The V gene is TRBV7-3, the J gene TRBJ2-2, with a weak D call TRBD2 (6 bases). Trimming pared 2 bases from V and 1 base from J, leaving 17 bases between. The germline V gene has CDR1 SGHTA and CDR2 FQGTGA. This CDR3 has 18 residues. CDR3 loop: CASSLVEGSDQNTGELFF. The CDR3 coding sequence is TGTGCCAGCAGCTTAGTGGAGGGGAGTGACCAGAACACCGGGGAGCTGTTTTTT.

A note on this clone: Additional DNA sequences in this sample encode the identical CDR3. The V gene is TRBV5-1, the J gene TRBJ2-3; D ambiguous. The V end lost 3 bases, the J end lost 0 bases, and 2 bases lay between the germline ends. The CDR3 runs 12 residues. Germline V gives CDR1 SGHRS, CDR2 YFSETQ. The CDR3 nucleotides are TGCGCCAGCAGCTCTAGCACAGATACGCAGTATTTT. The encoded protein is CASSSSTDTQYF. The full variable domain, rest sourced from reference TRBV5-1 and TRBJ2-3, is KAGVTQTPRYLIKTRGQQVTLSCSPISGHRSVSWYQQTPGQGLQFLFEYFSETQRNKGNFPGRFSGRQFSNSRSEMNVSTLELGDSALYLCASSSSTDTQYFGPGTRLTVL.

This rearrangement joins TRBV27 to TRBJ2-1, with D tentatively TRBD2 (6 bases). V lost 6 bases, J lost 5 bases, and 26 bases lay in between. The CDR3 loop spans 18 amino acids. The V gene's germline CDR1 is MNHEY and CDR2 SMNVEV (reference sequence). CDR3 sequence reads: CASRPWDSDLALDNEQFF. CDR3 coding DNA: TGTGCCAGCAGGCCCTGGGACTCCGACCTAGCCTTGGACAATGAGCAGTTCTTC.

The DNA for the CDR3 is TGTGCCAGCAGCCCGACCGACAACCCCCGACGGGGTACATATGGCTACACCTTC. It specifies CASSPTDNPRRGTYGYTF. The V gene is TRBV6-4, the J gene TRBJ1-2; unclear D gene. Trimming removed 6 bases from V and 5 bases from J, with 28 bases in between. Per germline, CDR1 MRHNA and CDR2 SNTAGT. This CDR3 has 18 amino acids.

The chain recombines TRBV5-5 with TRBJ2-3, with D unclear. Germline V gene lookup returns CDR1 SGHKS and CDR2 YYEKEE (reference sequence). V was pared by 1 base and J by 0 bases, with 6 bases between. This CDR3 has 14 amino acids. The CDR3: CASSLRVSTDTQYF. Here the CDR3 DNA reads TGTGCCAGCAGCTTGAGAGTGAGCACAGATACGCAGTATTTT.

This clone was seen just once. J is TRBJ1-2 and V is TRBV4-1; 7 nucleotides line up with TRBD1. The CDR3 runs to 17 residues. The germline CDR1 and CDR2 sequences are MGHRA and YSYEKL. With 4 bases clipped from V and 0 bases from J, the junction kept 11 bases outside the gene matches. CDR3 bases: TGCGCCAGCAGCCCTCAGGGGGGAACTAAAGCTAACTATGGCTACACCTTC. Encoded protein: CASSPQGGTKANYGYTF.

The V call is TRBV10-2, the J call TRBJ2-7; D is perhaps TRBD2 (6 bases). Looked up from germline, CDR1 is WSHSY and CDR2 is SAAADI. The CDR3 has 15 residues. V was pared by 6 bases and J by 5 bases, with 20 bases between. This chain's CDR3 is CASSPGGEEEDEQYF. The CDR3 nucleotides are TGCGCCAGCAGCCCCGGAGGGGAGGAAGAGGACGAGCAGTACTTC.

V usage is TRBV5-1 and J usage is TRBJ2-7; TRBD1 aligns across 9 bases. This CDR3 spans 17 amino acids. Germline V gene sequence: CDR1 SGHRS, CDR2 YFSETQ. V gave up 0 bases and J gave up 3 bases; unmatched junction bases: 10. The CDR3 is CASSLDVGQGKLYEQYF. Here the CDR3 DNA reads TGCGCCAGCAGCTTGGACGTGGGACAGGGAAAGCTCTACGAGCAGTACTTC.

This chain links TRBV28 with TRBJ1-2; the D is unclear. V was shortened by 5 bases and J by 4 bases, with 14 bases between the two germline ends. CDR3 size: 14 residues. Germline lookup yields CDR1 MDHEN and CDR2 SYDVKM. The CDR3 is CASSRTGWAYGYTF. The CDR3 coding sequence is TGTGCCAGCAGTCGTACGGGGTGGGCCTATGGCTACACCTTC.

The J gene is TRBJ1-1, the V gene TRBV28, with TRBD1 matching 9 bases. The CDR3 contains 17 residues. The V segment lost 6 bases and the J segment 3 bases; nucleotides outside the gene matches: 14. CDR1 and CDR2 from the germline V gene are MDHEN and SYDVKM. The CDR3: CASRHTPRDREDTEAFF. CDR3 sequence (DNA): TGTGCCAGCAGGCACACACCTCGGGACAGGGAGGACACTGAAGCTTTCTTT.